The 15 T cell receptor beta chains below come from one sample, sequenced in a study of cytomegalovirus exposure and HLA in healthy donors. Method: immunoSEQ multiplex PCR; TCRdb's copy keeps in-frame clones and lacks some. The table shows fewer than 200,000 clones, with roughly nine tenths occurring only once. Input material: PBMCs. The source of these receptors is a woman aged 25-40 years in good health and CMV-seronegative.

This chain connects TRBV9 to TRBJ1-1, with D uncertain. V dropped 3 bases and J dropped 0 bases, with 6 bases sitting between them. Germline CDR1 SGDLS, CDR2 YYNGEE. The CDR3 loop spans 13 amino acids. CDR3 amino acids: CASSEGMNTEAFF. The CDR3 coding sequence is TGTGCCAGCAGCGAGGGAATGAACACTGAAGCTTTCTTT.

This sequence joins TRBV7-9 and TRBJ2-6, with TRBD1 identical over 8 bases. Germline CDR1 and CDR2: SEHNR and FQNEAQ (reference sequence). The CDR3 is made up of 16 amino acids. Losses at the gene ends were 5 bases for V and 2 bases for J; bases not matched to a gene: 5. The DNA for the CDR3 is TGTGCCAGCAGCCAGATGACAGGGGCTGGGGCCAACGTCCTGACTTTC. Translated, it gives CASSQMTGAGANVLTF.

V gene TRBV19 combines with J gene TRBJ2-3, with a weak D call TRBD2 (6 bases). This CDR3 is built from 16 residues. CDR1 and CDR2 (germline): LNHDA, SQIVND (reference sequence). Trimming removed 3 bases from V and 0 bases from J, with 13 bases in between. CDR3 DNA: TGTGCCAGTAGTATCCCCCTCGGGGGTAGCACAGATACGCAGTATTTT. Translating gives CASSIPLGGSTDTQYF.

The chain links TRBV5-1 to TRBJ2-5; 8 bases align to TRBD2. This CDR3 region has 13 residues. Trimming cost V 0 bases and J 6 bases; bases outside gene matches: 1. Germline V gives CDR1 SGHRS, CDR2 YFSETQ. CDR3 amino acids: CASSLGSGKTQYF. CDR3 DNA sequence: TGCGCCAGCAGCTTGGGTAGCGGGAAGACCCAGTACTTC. The whole variable domain, remainder taken from reference TRBV5-1 and TRBJ2-5, is KAGVTQTPRYLIKTRGQQVTLSCSPISGHRSVSWYQQTPGQGLQFLFEYFSETQRNKGNFPGRFSGRQFSNSRSEMNVSTLELGDSALYLCASSLGSGKTQYFGPGTRLLVL.

The chain couples TRBV29-1 to TRBJ1-1, with 9 bases matching TRBD1. V trimming: 7 bases; J trimming: 6 bases; junction bases outside the gene matches: 6. CDR1 and CDR2 (germline): SQVTM, ANQGSEA. The CDR3 is 12 residues long. In DNA form, the CDR3 reads TGCAGCGCACAGGGGGCTCGCGCTGAAGCTTTCTTT. It yields the protein CSAQGARAEAFF. Based on the CDR3 plus reference TRBV29-1 and TRBJ1-1, the full variable domain is SAVISQKPSRDICQRGTSLTIQCQVDSQVTMMFWYRQQPGQSLTLIATANQGSEATYESGFVIDKFPISRPNLTFSTLTVSNMSPEDSSIYLCSAQGARAEAFFGQGTRLTVV.

The chain has TRBV27 and TRBJ2-1, with 13 bases fitting TRBD2. The J segment lost 7 bases and the V segment lost 3 bases, leaving 3 bases of the junction unmatched. Germline-derived CDR1 and CDR2 are MNHEY and SMNVEV (reference sequence). This CDR3 has 15 residues. The CDR3 bases are TGTGCCAGCAGTTTGGGACTAGCGGGGATGAATGAGCAGTTCTTC. It is translated as CASSLGLAGMNEQFF.

The chain joins TRBV27 to TRBJ2-1, with TRBD1 identical over 10 bases. V was pared by 3 bases and J by 0 bases, with 5 bases of the junction left unmatched. This CDR3 is built from 17 residues. CDR1 is MNHEY and CDR2 is SMNVEV in the germline V gene (reference sequence). The CDR3 region is CASSFWDRGSSYNEQFF. CDR3 nucleotide sequence: TGTGCCAGCAGTTTCTGGGACAGGGGCAGCTCCTACAATGAGCAGTTCTTC.

The chain combines TRBV2 with TRBJ2-7, with D perhaps being TRBD1 or TRBD2 (5 bases each). The V and J ends lost 2 bases and 8 bases respectively, with 22 bases between them. Germline CDR1 and CDR2: SNHLY and FYNNEI. CDR3 length: 16 residues. This CDR3 reads CASSESAAGAKQKQYF. The CDR3 nucleotides read TGTGCCAGCAGTGAATCTGCCGCCGGGGCCAAGCAGAAGCAGTACTTC. The whole variable domain, remainder taken from reference TRBV2 and TRBJ2-7, is EPEVTQTPSHQVTQMGQEVILRCVPISNHLYFYWYRQILGQKVEFLVSFYNNEISEKSEIFDDQFSVERPDGSNFTLKIRSTKLEDSAMYFCASSESAAGAKQKQYFGPGTRLTVT.

This clone has only one observation. This CDR3 reads CASSIGGGNNSPLHF. The CDR3 DNA reads as TGTGCCAGTAGTATAGGCGGCGGGAATAATTCACCCCTCCACTTT. V gene TRBV19 combines with J gene TRBJ1-6; no clear D. The CDR3 spans 15 residues. The germline V gene has CDR1 LNHDA and CDR2 SQIVND (reference sequence). With 1 base removed from V and 5 bases from J, the gap between germline ends came to 9 bases.

This chain joins TRBV28 and TRBJ1-1; 8 bases match TRBD1. The CDR3 totals 16 residues. The germline V gene encodes CDR1 MDHEN and CDR2 SYDVKM. V dropped 2 bases and J dropped 0; count of bases not matched to a gene: 5. The CDR3 region is CASSLTQGALNTEAFF. CDR3 nucleotides: TGTGCCAGCAGTTTAACCCAGGGGGCTCTGAACACTGAAGCTTTCTTT.

The chain combines TRBV13 with TRBJ2-5; D uncertain. Between the trimmed V and J ends, which lost 1 base and 5 bases, there was a span of 2 bases. The CDR3 extends over 11 amino acids. Germline V CDR1 and CDR2: PRHDT, FYEKMQ (reference sequence). The CDR3 here is CASSLEETQYF. The DNA of the CDR3 is TGTGCCAGCAGCTTAGAGGAGACCCAGTACTTC.

The rearrangement links TRBV5-1 to TRBJ1-1; D call uncertain. The CDR3 loop spans 13 amino acids. Per the germline V gene, CDR1 is SGHRS and CDR2 is YFSETQ. Between the trimmed V and J ends, which lost 4 bases and 1 base, there was a span of 8 bases. CDR3 coding DNA: TGCGCCAGCAGCGACCCAGCGAACACTGAAGCTTTCTTT. Translated: CASSDPANTEAFF.

This clone was recorded only once. V gene TRBV7-9 combines with J gene TRBJ2-7, with 7 bases matching TRBD1. Germline assignment: CDR1 SEHNR and CDR2 FQNEAQ (reference sequence). This CDR3 spans 15 amino acids. The V and J ends lost 2 bases and 4 bases, in that order; junction bases with no gene match: 8. The CDR3 DNA reads TGTGCCAGCAGCTTATCTCGGGACAGAATGTACGAGCAGTACTTC. This sequence encodes CASSLSRDRMYEQYF.

This CDR3 is CASSYGQDYGYTF. The CDR3 region has the DNA TGTGCCAGCAGCTACGGACAGGACTATGGCTACACCTTC. The V gene is TRBV7-9, the J gene TRBJ1-2, with TRBD1 matching 7 bases. J was trimmed by 3 bases and V by 4 bases; bases with no gene match: 2. The CDR3 contains 13 residues. CDR1 SEHNR and CDR2 FQNEAQ come from the germline V gene (reference sequence).

The chain couples TRBV15 to TRBJ2-1, with D perhaps TRBD2 (5 bases). The CDR3 contains 15 residues. The V end was cut by 0 bases, the J end by 5 bases, with 11 bases between. Germline V CDR1 and CDR2: LNHNV, YYDKDF (reference sequence). CDR3 sequence (DNA): TGTGCCACCAGCAGAGATCGGCCCGGGGACAATGAGCAGTTCTTC. It translates to CATSRDRPGDNEQFF.